This record covers a single TCR beta chain. Its specificity is not known. The sample originates from a study of shared clonotypes between healthy human individuals. Points from the study as a whole: The naive CD4 repertoires of a handful of donors were compared, and approximately 4.7% of clonotypes were shared.

The sorted-subset replicate PCRs were given around 200 ng DNA, which is approximately 30,000 T cell genomes. The assay was immunoSEQ multiplex PCR, and TCRdb's table has in-frame clones only and misses some. The data show hundreds of thousands of clones, with about 95% seen just once and about 0.064% held by the top ten. Germline V lookup: CDR1 SGHTA, CDR2 FQGNSA. The V end lost 4 bases, the J end lost 4 bases, and 8 bases lay between the germline ends. The CDR3 covers 13 residues. The chain carries TRBV7-2 and TRBJ1-5, with a possible D match to TRBD1 (5 bases). Sequencing used naive CD4+ T cells sorted from blood. Noted subset: CD45RA+ positively selected. The source of this sequence is a woman aged 25 to 39 in good health. The CDR3 spells CASSYQGNQPQHF. For the CDR3, the DNA is TGTGCCAGCAGCTATCAGGGTAATCAGCCCCAGCATTTT.